The 5 T cell receptor beta chains listed next were all sequenced from one sample in a study of response to subunit inactivated influenza vaccine. TCRdb re-analysed the RT-PCR reads in MiXCR, keeping a single row per CDR3 protein. Among 150,000 or so distinct CDR3 sequences listed, roughly 11% were seen once. Source: non-naive T cells sorted from PBMCs, taken about 6 weeks after vaccination. The receptors were gathered from a man aged 50 to 60 who received an inactivated influenza vaccine.

A note on this clonotype: A read error may produce the germline difference seen at one junction end. This chain uses TRBV5-1 with TRBJ2-2, with D perhaps TRBD1 (7 bases). The germline V gene encodes CDR1 SGHRS and CDR2 YFSETQ. This CDR3 is built from 15 residues. CDR3 sequence reads: CASNLVDREAGELFF. As DNA, the CDR3 is TGCGCCAGCAACTTGGTTGACAGGGAGGCCGGGGAGCTGTTTTTT. Full variable domain (remainder filled in from reference TRBV5-1 and TRBJ2-2): KAGVTQTPRYLIKTRGQQVTLSCSPISGHRSVSWYQQTPGQGLQFLFEYFSETQRNKGNFPGRFSGRQFSNSRSEMNVSTLELGDSALYLCASNLVDREAGELFFGEGSRLTVL.

The chain has TRBV7-2 and TRBJ2-3, with 7 bases identical to TRBD2. The CDR3 length is 16 residues. Per the germline V gene, CDR1 is SGHTA and CDR2 is FQGNSA. Trimming removed 0 bases from V and 1 base from J; junction bases left unmatched: 4. The CDR3 region has the DNA TGTGCCAGCAGCTTAGCCGGACTAGGGGGCACAGATACGCAGTATTTT. It is translated as CASSLAGLGGTDTQYF.

This clonotype has only a few counts. The rearrangement links TRBV4-1 to TRBJ2-2, with D perhaps assigned TRBD1 or TRBD2 (5 bases each). Looked up from germline, CDR1 is MGHRA and CDR2 is YSYEKL. There are 15 residues in the CDR3. The ends were cut back, 0 bases at V and 7 bases at J, with 12 bases in the middle. The CDR3 nucleotides read TGCGCCAGCAGCCAAGAAGGGACGGGTAGCGGGGAGCTGTTTTTT. Protein: CASSQEGTGSGELFF.

The chain carries TRBV11-2 and TRBJ2-3, with TRBD2 matching over 10 bases. This CDR3 is 16 amino acids long. Germline lookup yields CDR1 SGHAT and CDR2 FQNNGV. The V and J ends lost 6 bases and 2 bases, in that order; junction bases with no gene match: 8. The CDR3 nucleotides read TGTGCCAGCAGGGCCGGGACTAGCGACTCCACAGATACGCAGTATTTT. Its translation is CASRAGTSDSTDTQYF.

The sample holds many counts of this clonotype. The chain couples TRBV6-1 to TRBJ2-2; D is unresolved. CDR3 length equals 14 residues. CDR1 is MNHNS and CDR2 is SASEGT in the germline V gene. Deletions cut 4 bases from V and 3 bases from J, with 9 bases between. The CDR3 DNA reads TGTGCCAGCAGTGTAAGGTGGGACACCGGGGAGCTGTTTTTT. It codes for CASSVRWDTGELFF.